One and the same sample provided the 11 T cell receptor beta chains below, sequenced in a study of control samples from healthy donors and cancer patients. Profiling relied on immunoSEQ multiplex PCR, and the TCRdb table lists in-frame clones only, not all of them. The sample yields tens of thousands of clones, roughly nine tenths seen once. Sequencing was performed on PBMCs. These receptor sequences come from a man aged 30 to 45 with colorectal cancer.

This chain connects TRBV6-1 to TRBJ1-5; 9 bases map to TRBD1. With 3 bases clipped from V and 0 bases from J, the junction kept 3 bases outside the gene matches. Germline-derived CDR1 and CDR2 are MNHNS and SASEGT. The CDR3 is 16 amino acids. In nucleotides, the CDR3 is TGTGCCAGCAGTGAGGGGACAGGGTATAGCAATCAGCCCCAGCATTTT. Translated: CASSEGTGYSNQPQHF.

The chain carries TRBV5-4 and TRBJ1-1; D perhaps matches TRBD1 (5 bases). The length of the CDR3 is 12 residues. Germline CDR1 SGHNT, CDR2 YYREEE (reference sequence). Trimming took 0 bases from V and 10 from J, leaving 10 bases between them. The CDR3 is CASSLALGRAFF. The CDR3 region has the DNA TGTGCCAGCAGCTTGGCCCTGGGACGAGCTTTCTTT. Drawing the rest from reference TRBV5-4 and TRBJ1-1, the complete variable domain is ETGVTQSPTHLIKTRGQQVTLRCSSQSGHNTVSWYQQALGQGPQFIFQYYREEENGRGNFPPRFSGLQFPNYSSELNVNALELDDSALYLCASSLALGRAFFGQGTRLTVV.

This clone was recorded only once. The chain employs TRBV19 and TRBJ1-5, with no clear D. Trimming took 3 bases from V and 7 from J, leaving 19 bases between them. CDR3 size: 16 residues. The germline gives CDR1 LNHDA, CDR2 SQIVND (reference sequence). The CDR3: CASSMPTLGTGQPQHF. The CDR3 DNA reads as TGTGCCAGTAGTATGCCCACCTTGGGTACCGGGCAGCCCCAGCATTTT.

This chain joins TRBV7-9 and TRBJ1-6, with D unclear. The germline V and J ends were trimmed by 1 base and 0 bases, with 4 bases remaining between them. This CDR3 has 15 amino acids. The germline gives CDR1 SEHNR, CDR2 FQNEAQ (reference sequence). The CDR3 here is CASSLGSSYNSPLHF. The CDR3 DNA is TGTGCCAGCAGCTTAGGCAGCTCCTATAATTCACCCCTCCACTTT.

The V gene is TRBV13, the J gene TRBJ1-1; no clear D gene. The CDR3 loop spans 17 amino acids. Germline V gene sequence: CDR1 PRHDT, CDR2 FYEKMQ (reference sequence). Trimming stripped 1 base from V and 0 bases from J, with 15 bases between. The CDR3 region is CASSLDLPGRMNTEAFF. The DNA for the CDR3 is TGTGCCAGCAGCTTAGATCTCCCGGGAAGGATGAACACTGAAGCTTTCTTT.

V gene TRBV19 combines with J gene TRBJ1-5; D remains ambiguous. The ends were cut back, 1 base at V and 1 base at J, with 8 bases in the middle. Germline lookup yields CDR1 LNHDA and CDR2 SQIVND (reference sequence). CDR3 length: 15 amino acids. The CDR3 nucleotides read TGTGCCAGTAGTATAGTTAGTACCAGCAATCAGCCCCAGCATTTT. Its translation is CASSIVSTSNQPQHF. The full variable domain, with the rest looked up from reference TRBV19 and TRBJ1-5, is DGGITQSPKYLFRKEGQNVTLSCEQNLNHDAMYWYRQDPGQGLRLIYYSQIVNDFQKGDIAEGYSVSREKKESFPLTVTSAQKNPTAFYLCASSIVSTSNQPQHFGDGTRLSIL.

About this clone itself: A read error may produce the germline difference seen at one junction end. The CDR3 loop reads CSVRPVKTEAFF. The CDR3 DNA sequence: TGCAGCGTTAGGCCAGTGAAGACTGAAGCTTTCTTT. V and J are TRBV29-1 and TRBJ1-1; no firm D call. Germline CDR1 SQVTM, CDR2 ANQGSEA. There are 12 residues in the CDR3.

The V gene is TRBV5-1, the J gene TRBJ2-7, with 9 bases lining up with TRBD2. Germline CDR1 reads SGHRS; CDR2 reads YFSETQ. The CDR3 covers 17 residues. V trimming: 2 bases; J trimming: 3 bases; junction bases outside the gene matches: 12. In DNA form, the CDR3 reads TGCGCCAGCAGCTTAACTATAGCGGGGGCAAGCTTCTACGAGCAGTACTTC. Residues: CASSLTIAGASFYEQYF.

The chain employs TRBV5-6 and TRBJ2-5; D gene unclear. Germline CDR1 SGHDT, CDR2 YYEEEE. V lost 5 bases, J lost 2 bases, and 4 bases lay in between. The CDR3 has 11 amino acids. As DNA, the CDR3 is TGTGCCAGCAGTTATCAAGAGACCCAGTACTTC. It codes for CASSYQETQYF. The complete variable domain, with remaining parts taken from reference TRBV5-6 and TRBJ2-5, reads DAGVTQSPTHLIKTRGQQVTLRCSPKSGHDTVSWYQQALGQGPQFIFQYYEEEERQRGNFPDRFSGHQFPNYSSELNVNALLLGDSALYLCASSYQETQYFGPGTRLLVL.

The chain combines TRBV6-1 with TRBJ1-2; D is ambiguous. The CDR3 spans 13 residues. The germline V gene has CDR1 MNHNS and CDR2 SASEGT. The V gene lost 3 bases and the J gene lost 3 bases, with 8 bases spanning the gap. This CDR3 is CASSEGSDYGYTF. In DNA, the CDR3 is TGTGCCAGCAGTGAGGGATCGGACTATGGCTACACCTTC.

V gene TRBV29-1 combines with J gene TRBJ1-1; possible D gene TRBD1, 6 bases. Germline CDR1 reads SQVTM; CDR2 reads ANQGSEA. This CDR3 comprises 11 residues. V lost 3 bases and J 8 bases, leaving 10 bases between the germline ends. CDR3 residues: CSVDTGLEAFF. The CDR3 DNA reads TGCAGCGTTGACACAGGGTTAGAAGCTTTCTTT. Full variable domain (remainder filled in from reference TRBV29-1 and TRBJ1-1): SAVISQKPSRDICQRGTSLTIQCQVDSQVTMMFWYRQQPGQSLTLIATANQGSEATYESGFVIDKFPISRPNLTFSTLTVSNMSPEDSSIYLCSVDTGLEAFFGQGTRLTVV.